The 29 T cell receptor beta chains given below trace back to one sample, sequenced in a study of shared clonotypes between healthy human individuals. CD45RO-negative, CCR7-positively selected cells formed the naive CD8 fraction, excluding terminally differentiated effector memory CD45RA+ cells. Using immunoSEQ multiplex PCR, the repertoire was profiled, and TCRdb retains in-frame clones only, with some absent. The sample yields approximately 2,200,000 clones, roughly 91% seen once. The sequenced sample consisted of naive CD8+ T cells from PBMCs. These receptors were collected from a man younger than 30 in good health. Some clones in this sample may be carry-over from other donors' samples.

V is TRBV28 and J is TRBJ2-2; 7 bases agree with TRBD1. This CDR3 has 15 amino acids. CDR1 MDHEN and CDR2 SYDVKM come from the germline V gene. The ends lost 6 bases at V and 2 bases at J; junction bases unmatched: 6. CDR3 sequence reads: CASRTPGGNTGELFF. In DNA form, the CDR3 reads TGTGCCAGCAGGACCCCAGGGGGAAACACCGGGGAGCTGTTTTTT.

CDR3 residues: CASSLIVPRTYEQYF. CDR3 bases: TGTGCCAGCAGCTTGATAGTCCCACGGACCTACGAGCAGTACTTC. The genes are TRBV5-6 and TRBJ2-7; no clear D. Germline lookup yields CDR1 SGHDT and CDR2 YYEEEE. The CDR3 totals 15 residues. Trimming stripped 1 base from V and 2 bases from J, with 13 bases between. Variable domain in full (rest from reference TRBV5-6 and TRBJ2-7): DAGVTQSPTHLIKTRGQQVTLRCSPKSGHDTVSWYQQALGQGPQFIFQYYEEEERQRGNFPDRFSGHQFPNYSSELNVNALLLGDSALYLCASSLIVPRTYEQYFGPGTRLTVT.

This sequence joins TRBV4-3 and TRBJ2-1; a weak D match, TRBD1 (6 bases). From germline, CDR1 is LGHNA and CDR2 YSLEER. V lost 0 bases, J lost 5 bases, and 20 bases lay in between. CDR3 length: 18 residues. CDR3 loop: CASSQDLYAGTPNNEQFF. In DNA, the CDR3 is TGCGCCAGCAGCCAAGACTTATACGCCGGGACACCGAACAATGAGCAGTTCTTC.

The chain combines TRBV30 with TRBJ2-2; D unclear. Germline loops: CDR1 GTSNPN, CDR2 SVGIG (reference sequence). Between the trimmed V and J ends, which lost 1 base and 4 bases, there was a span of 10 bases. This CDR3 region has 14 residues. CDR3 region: CAWSEGPVTGELFF. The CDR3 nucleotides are TGTGCCTGGAGTGAAGGACCAGTCACCGGGGAGCTGTTTTTT.

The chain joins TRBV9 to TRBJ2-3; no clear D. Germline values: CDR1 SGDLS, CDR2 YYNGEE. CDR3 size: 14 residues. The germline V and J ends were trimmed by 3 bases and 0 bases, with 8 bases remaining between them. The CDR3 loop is CASSAERSTDTQYF. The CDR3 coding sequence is TGTGCCAGCAGCGCAGAGAGGAGCACAGATACGCAGTATTTT.

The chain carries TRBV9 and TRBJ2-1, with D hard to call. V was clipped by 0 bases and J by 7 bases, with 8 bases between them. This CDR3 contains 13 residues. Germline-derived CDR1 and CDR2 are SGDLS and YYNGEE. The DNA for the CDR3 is TGTGCCAGCAGCGTAGGCGATGGTAATGAGCAGTTCTTC. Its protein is CASSVGDGNEQFF.

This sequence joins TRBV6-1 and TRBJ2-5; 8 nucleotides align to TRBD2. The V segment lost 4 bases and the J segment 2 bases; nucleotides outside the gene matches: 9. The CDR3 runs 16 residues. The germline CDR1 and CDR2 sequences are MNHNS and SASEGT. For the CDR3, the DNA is TGTGCCAGCAGTGCCACCCGGGGGGGATATCAAGAGACCCAGTACTTC. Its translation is CASSATRGGYQETQYF.

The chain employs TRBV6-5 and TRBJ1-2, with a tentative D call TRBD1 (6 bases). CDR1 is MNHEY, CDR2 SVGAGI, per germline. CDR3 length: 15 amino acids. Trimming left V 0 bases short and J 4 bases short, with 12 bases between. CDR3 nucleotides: TGTGCCAGCAGTTACTCGGGGGCGGTCATCTATGGCTACACCTTC. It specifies CASSYSGAVIYGYTF.

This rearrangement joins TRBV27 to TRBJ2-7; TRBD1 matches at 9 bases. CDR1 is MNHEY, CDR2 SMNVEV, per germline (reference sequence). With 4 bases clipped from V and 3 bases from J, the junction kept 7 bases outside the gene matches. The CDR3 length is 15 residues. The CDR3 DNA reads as TGTGCCAGCAGTTCGCACCGGGACAGGGTCTACGAGCAGTACTTC. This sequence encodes CASSSHRDRVYEQYF.

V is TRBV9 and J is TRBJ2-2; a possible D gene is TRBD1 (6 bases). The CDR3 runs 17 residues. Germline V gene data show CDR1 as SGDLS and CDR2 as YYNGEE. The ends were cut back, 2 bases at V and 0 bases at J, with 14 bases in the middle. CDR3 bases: TGTGCCAGCAGCGTTCCCGAGACAGGAACGAACACCGGGGAGCTGTTTTTT. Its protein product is CASSVPETGTNTGELFF.

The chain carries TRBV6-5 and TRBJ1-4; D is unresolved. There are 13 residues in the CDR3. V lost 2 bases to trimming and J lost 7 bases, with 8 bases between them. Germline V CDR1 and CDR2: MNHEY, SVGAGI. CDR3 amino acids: CASSYTTGEKLFF. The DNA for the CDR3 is TGTGCCAGCAGTTACACCACGGGTGAAAAACTGTTTTTT.

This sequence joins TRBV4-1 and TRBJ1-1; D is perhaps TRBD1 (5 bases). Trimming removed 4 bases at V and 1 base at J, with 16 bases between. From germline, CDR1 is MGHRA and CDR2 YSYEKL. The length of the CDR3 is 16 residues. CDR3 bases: TGCGCCAGCAGCCCTACTCCCGGGGGAGAGAACACTGAAGCTTTCTTT. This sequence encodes CASSPTPGGENTEAFF.

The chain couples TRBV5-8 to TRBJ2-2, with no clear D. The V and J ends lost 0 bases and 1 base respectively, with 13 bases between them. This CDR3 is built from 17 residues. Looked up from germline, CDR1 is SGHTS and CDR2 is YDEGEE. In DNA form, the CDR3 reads TGTGCCAGCAGCTTGGCCTGGGTGGGCCGGAACACCGGGGAGCTGTTTTTT. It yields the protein CASSLAWVGRNTGELFF.

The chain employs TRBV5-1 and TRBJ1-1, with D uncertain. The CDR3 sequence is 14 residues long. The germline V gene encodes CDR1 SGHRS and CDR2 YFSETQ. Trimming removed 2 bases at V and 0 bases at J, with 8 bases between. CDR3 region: CASSFGLLNTEAFF. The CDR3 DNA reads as TGCGCCAGCAGCTTCGGACTCTTGAACACTGAAGCTTTCTTT.

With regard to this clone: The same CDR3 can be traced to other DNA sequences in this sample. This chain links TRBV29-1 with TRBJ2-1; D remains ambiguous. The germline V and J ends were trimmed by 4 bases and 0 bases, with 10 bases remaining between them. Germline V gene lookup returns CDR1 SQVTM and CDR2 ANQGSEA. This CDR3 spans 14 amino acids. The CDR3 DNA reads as TGCAGCGTTGTAGGGCTTAGCTCCTACAATGAGCAGTTCTTC. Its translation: CSVVGLSSYNEQFF.

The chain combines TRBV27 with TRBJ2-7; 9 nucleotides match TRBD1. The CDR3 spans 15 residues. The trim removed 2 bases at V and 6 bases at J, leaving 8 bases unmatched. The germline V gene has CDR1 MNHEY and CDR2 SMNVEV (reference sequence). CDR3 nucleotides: TGTGCCAGCAGTTTAGTCGGGACAGGGCTAGGCGAGCAGTACTTC. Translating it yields CASSLVGTGLGEQYF.

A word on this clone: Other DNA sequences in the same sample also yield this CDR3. The CDR3 protein is CASSLSGYGYTF. CDR3 DNA sequence: TGTGCCAGCAGTTTGTCAGGCTATGGCTACACCTTC. This chain links TRBV27 with TRBJ1-2; D is undetermined. Germline CDR1 reads MNHEY; CDR2 reads SMNVEV (reference sequence). This CDR3 has 12 residues. Trimming shortened V by 3 bases and J by 4 bases, and 6 bases separated the two germline ends.

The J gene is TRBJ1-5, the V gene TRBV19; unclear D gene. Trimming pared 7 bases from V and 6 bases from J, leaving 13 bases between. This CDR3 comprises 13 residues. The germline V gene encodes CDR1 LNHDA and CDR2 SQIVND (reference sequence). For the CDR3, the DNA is TGTGCCAGTACGGGAATCGTAGGTCAGCCCCAGCATTTT. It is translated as CASTGIVGQPQHF.

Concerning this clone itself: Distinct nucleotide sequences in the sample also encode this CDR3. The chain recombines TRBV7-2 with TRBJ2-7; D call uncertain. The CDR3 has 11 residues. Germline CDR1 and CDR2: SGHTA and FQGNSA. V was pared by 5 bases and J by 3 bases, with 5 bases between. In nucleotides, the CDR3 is TGTGCCAGCAGCCCAGGCTACGAGCAGTACTTC. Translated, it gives CASSPGYEQYF. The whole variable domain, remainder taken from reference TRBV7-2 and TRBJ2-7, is GAGVSQSPSNKVTEKGKDVELRCDPISGHTALYWYRQSLGQGLEFLIYFQGNSAPDKSGLPSDRFSAERTGGSVSTLTIQRTQQEDSAVYLCASSPGYEQYFGPGTRLTVT.

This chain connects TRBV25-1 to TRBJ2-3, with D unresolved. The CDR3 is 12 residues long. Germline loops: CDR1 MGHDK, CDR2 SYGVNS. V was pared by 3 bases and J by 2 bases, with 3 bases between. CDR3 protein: CASSDYTDTQYF. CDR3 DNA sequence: TGTGCCAGCAGTGACTACACAGATACGCAGTATTTT.

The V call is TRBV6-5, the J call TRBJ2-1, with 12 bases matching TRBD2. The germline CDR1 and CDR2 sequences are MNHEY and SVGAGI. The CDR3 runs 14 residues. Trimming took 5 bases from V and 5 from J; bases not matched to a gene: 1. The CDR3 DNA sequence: TGTGCCAGCAGTCGACTAGCGGGAGACAATGAGCAGTTCTTC. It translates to CASSRLAGDNEQFF.

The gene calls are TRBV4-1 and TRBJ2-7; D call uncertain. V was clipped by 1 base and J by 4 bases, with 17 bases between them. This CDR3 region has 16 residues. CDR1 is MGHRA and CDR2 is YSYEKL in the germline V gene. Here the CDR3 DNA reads TGCGCCAGCAGCCAAGGGTCAGATTCTTTAAGATACGAGCAGTACTTC. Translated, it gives CASSQGSDSLRYEQYF.

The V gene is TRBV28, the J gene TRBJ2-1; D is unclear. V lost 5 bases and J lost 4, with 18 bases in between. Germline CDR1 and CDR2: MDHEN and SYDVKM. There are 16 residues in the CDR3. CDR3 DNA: TGTGCCAGCAGTGCACGTCGGGCGCAAGGTTACAATGAGCAGTTCTTC. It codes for CASSARRAQGYNEQFF. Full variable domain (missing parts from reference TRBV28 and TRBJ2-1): DVKVTQSSRYLVKRTGEKVFLECVQDMDHENMFWYRQDPGLGLRLIYFSYDVKMKEKGDIPEGYSVSREKKERFSLILESASTNQTSMYLCASSARRAQGYNEQFFGPGTRLTVL.

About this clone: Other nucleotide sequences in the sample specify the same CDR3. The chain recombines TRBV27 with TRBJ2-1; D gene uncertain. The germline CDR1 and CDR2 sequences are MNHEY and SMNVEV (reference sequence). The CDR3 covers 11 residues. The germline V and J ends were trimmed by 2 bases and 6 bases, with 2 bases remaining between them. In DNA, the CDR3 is TGTGCCAGCAGTTTAGCCAATGAGCAGTTCTTC. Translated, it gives CASSLANEQFF.

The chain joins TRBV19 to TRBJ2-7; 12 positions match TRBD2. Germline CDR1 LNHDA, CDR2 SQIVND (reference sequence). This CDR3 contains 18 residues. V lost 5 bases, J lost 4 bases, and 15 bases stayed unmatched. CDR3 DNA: TGTGCCAGTAGTGGAGGACTAGCGGGACGTTCGTTGAGGTACGAGCAGTACTTC. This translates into CASSGGLAGRSLRYEQYF.

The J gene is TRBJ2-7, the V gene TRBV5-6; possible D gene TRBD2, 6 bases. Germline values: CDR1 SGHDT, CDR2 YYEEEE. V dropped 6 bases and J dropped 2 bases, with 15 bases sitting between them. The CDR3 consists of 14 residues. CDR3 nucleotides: TGTGCCAGCAACCCCCGGGAGCTACCCTACGAGCAGTACTTC. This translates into CASNPRELPYEQYF.

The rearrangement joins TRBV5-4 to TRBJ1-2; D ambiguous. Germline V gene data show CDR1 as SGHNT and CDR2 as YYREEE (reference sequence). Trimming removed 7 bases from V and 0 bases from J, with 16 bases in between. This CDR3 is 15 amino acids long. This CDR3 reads CASAFLAGANYGYTF. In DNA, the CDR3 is TGTGCCAGCGCATTCTTGGCTGGGGCTAACTATGGCTACACCTTC.

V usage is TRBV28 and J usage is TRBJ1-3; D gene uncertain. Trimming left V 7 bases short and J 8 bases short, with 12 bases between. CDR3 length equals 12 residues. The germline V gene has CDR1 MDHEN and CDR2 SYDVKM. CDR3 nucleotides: TGTGCCAGCACTTTGGGAGGGCACACCATATATTTT. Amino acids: CASTLGGHTIYF.

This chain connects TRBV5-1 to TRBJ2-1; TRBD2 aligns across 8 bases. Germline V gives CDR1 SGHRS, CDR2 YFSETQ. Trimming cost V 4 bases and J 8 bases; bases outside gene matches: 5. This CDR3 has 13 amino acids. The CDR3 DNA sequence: TGCGCCAGCAGCCTCCCGGGGGGGGATGAGCAGTTCTTC. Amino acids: CASSLPGGDEQFF.